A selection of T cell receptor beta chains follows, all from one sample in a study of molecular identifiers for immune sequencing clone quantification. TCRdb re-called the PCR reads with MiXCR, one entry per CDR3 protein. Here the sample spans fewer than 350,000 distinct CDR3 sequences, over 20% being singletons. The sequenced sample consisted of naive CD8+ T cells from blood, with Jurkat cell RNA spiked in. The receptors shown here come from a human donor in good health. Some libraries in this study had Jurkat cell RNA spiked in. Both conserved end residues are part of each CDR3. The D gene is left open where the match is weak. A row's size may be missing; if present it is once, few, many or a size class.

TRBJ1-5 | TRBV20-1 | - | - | TGCAGTGCTAGATTCGGCAGAATGAATCAGCCCCAGCATTTT | CSARFGRMNQPQHF
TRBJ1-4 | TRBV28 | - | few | TGTGCCAGCAACCGGTGGGGGACTAATGAAAAACTGTTTTTT | CASNRWGTNEKLFF
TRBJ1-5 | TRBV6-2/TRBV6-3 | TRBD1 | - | TGTGCCAGCAGTTACAACCGGGACAGGGAAAATAGCAATCAGCCCCAGCATTTT | CASSYNRDRENSNQPQHF
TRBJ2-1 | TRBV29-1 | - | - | TGCAGCGTTGAACGCGACACCTACAATGAGCAGTTCTTC | CSVERDTYNEQFF
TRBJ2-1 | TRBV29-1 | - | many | TGCAGCGTTGTTAGACAGCCAGGGGAGCAGTTCTTC | CSVVRQPGEQFF
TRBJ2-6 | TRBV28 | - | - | TGTGCCAGCAGTTTTAGCGCCGTAGCATACTCTGGGGCCAACGTCCCGACTTTC | CASSFSAVAYSGANVPTF
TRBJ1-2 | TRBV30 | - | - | TGTGCCTGGGACAGTCCCTATGGCTACACCTTC | CAWDSPYGYTF
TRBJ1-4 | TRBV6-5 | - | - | TGTGCCAGCAGTTACGAGTGTGAAAAACTGTTTTTT | CASSYECEKLFF
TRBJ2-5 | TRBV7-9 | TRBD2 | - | TGTGCCAGCAGCGCCTTACCAGCGGGAGAAGAGACCCAGTACTTC | CASSALPAGEETQYF
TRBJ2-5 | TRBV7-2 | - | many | TGTGCCAGCAGCCAAGGCCCGGCACAAGAGACCCAGTACTTC | CASSQGPAQETQYF
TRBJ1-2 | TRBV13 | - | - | TGTGCCAGCAGCTTACACACCTTC | CASSLHTF
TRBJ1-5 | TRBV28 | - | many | TGTGCCAGCAGCCTATCCTATCAGCCCCAGCATTTT | CASSLSYQPQHF
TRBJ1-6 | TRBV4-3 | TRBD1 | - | TGCGCCAGCAGCCACGACAGGGGAGGTAAAAATTCACCCCTCCACTTT | CASSHDRGGKNSPLHF
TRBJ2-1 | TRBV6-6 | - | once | TGTGCCAGCAGTGAGTACGTAGCTGCGGATGCGCCGTTCTTC | CASSEYVAADAPFF
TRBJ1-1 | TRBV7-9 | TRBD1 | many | TGTGCCAGCAGCGCCAGACAGGGGTACACTGAAGCTTTCTTT | CASSARQGYTEAFF
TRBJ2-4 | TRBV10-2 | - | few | TGCGCCAGCAGTCAAGCCTCATTAGCCAAAAACATTCAGTACTTC | CASSQASLAKNIQYF
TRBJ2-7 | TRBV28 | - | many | TGTGCCGCGGCTCGGACAGTTCTGTCCTACGAGCAGTACTTC | CAAARTVLSYEQYF
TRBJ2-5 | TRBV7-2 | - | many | TGTGCCAGCAGCCCAGAGGTCCTCACCGACCCAGAGACCCAGTACTTC | CASSPEVLTDPETQYF
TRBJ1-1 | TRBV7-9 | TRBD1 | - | TGTGCCAGCAGCCGGGACAGCCAGATGAACACTGAAGCTTTCTTT | CASSRDSQMNTEAFF
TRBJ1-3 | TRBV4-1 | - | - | TGCGCCAGCAAAGAATTGGATCGACCTGGAAACACCATATATTTT | CASKELDRPGNTIYF
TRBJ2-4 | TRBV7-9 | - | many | TGTGCCAGCAGCTTGGGGAAATTCTCCTTCGTGGGGGAGGAAAACATTCAGTACTTC | CASSLGKFSFVGEENIQYF
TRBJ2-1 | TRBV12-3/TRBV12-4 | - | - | TGTGCCAGCAGACTCCGGACGGATCGAGCCTCCTACAATGAGCAGTTCTTC | CASRLRTDRASYNEQFF
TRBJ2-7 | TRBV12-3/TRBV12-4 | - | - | TGTGCCAGCAGTTTCTTCGGGGGTAGTGGCGGCGAGCAGCACTTC | CASSFFGGSGGEQHF
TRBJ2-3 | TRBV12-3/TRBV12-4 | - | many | TGTGCCAGCAGTTTTAACGGGGTCAAAGATACGCAGTATTTT | CASSFNGVKDTQYF
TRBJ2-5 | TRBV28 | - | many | TGTGCCAGCAGCCGCAGGAGATACCAAGAGACCCAGTACTTC | CASSRRRYQETQYF
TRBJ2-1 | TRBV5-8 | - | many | TGTGCCAGCAGCCGACCAGCGACAGGCGTGGATCAGTTCTTC | CASSRPATGVDQFF
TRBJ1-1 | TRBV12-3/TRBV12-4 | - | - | TGTGCCAGCAGACTGCTACCAGGGTGCGCACACACTGAAGCTTTCTTT | CASRLLPGCAHTEAFF
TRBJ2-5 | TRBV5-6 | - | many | TGTGCCAGCAGCTTGTTATTGGAAGAGACCCAGTACTTC | CASSLLLEETQYF
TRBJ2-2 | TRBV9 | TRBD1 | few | TGTGCCAGTGCGGGACAGGGGGTCACCGGGGAGCTGTTTTTT | CASAGQGVTGELFF
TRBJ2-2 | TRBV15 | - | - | TGTGCCACCAGCAGACTGAGGAGGCAGGGGTCGTCGGCCGGGGAGCTGTTTTTT | CATSRLRRQGSSAGELFF
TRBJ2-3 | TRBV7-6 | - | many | TGTGCCAGCACCAAAACTAGCTCTAGCACAGATACGCAGTATTTT | CASTKTSSSTDTQYF
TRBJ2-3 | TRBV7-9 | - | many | TGTGCCAGCAGCCCAGAAACAACCACAGATACGCAGTATTTT | CASSPETTTDTQYF
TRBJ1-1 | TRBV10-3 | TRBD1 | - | TGTGCCATCAGACAGGGGTACACTGAAGCTTTCTTT | CAIRQGYTEAFF
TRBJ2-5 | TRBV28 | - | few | TGTGCCAGCAGTGACCTAGGCCAAGAGACCCAGTACTTC | CASSDLGQETQYF
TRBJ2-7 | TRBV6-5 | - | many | TGTGCCAGCAGTTACGACTCAGCTAGGGGGTTTTACGAGCAGTACTTC | CASSYDSARGFYEQYF
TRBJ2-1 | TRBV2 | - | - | TGTGCCAGCAGTGAGGGGGCCCCGATAAGCTCCTACAATGAGCAGTTCTTC | CASSEGAPISSYNEQFF
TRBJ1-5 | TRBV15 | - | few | TGTGCCACCAGCCACGATACGGGGGGTGGTCAGCCCCAGCATTTT | CATSHDTGGGQPQHF
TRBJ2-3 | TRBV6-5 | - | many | TGTGCCAGCAGTTACGGTGGGGGAAACACAGATACGCAGTATTTT | CASSYGGGNTDTQYF
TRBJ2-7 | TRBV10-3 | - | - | TGTGCCATCAGTGTGGGGAGCCAGGGCGCCTACGAGCAGTACTTC | CAISVGSQGAYEQYF
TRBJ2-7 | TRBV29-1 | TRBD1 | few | TGCAGCGTTGCAGGGGGCAACTACGAGCAGTACTTC | CSVAGGNYEQYF
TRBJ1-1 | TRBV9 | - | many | TGTGCCAGCAGCGTATCATCGTTGGGAGGGGAAGCTTTCTTT | CASSVSSLGGEAFF
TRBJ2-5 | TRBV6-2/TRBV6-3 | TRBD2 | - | TGTGCCAGCAGTCTCCTCGGGACTAGATTTCTGCGAGAGACCCAGTACTTC | CASSLLGTRFLRETQYF
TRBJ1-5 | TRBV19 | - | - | TGTGCCAGTAGTTGGGTACTACCCCATAGAGATAGCAATCAGCCCCAGCATTTT | CASSWVLPHRDSNQPQHF
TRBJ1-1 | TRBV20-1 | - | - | TGCAGTGCTAGAGGTTTGGAACTCGGATGGAACACTGAAGCTTTCTTT | CSARGLELGWNTEAFF
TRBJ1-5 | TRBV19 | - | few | TGTGCCAGTACCTTGGGGGGCGTGCAGCCCCAGCATTTT | CASTLGGVQPQHF
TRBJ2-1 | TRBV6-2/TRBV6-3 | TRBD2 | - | TGTGCCAGCAGACCCTTAGCGGGGGTTGACAATGAGCAGTTCTTC | CASRPLAGVDNEQFF
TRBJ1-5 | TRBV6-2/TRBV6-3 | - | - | TGTGCCAGCAGTGGGACCTGGGGCAATCTGCCCCAGCATTTT | CASSGTWGNLPQHF
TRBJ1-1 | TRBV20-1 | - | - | TGCAGTGCTAGAGACCCATGGGTGAAGAAAGAGAACACTGAAGCTTTCTTT | CSARDPWVKKENTEAFF